These 23 T cell receptor beta chains originate from one sample sequenced in a study of T-cell reconstitution after alpha-beta-depleted transplantation in children. As it was prepared, the TCRbeta library received unique molecular identifiers. MiXCR, run by TCRdb on the PCR reads, gives a single entry per CDR3 protein. This table holds approximately 85,000 distinct CDR3 sequences, 14% found once. The specimen comprised PBMCs, mostly from graft donor cells, sampled 180 days after TCRalphabeta/CD19-depleted stem cell transplant. These receptors all stem from a male patient aged 2 to 9 who had a stem cell transplant for acute lymphoblastic leukemia, so the T cells may come from the graft donor.

V usage is TRBV7-8 and J usage is TRBJ1-6; possibly TRBD1 for D (6 bases). The V end lost 2 bases, the J end lost 14 bases, and 10 bases lay between the germline ends. The germline gives CDR1 SGHVS, CDR2 FQNEAQ. The CDR3 contains 12 residues. This CDR3 reads CASSLPRGSLHF. CDR3 coding DNA: TGTGCCAGCAGCTTACCGAGGGGGTCCCTCCACTTT.

The chain recombines TRBV2 with TRBJ2-1, with TRBD2 matching over 7 bases. Germline V gene lookup returns CDR1 SNHLY and CDR2 FYNNEI. Trimming at V came to 6 bases and at J to 0 bases, leaving 17 bases not matched to a gene. This CDR3 contains 19 residues. CDR3 sequence: CASRGRLLASISSYNEQFF. The CDR3, as DNA: TGTGCCAGCAGAGGTCGCCTACTAGCGTCCATAAGCTCCTACAATGAGCAGTTCTTC.

There are many counts of this clonotype. The chain couples TRBV4-3 to TRBJ1-2, with a tentative D call TRBD1 (6 bases). Germline values: CDR1 LGHNA, CDR2 YSLEER. V lost 11 bases and J 4 bases, leaving 20 bases between the germline ends. The CDR3 consists of 14 residues. The CDR3: CASDSGTGLYGYTF. The CDR3 DNA reads TGCGCCTCGGACAGTGGGACGGGTCTCTATGGCTACACCTTC.

This clonotype occurred a few times. V and J are TRBV20-1 and TRBJ1-2; D remains unclear. The germline CDR1 and CDR2 sequences are DFQATT and SNEGSKA (reference sequence). Between the trimmed V and J ends, which lost 6 bases and 8 bases, there was a span of 13 bases. This CDR3 contains 11 residues. DNA of the CDR3: TGCAGTGCCCGCAGTTTATACGGCTACACCTTC. It encodes CSARSLYGYTF.

This rearrangement joins TRBV11-3 to TRBJ2-5; D might be TRBD2 (5 bases). Germline V gene lookup returns CDR1 SGHNT and CDR2 YENEEA. The CDR3 is made up of 13 amino acids. V lost 5 bases and J 5 bases, leaving 12 bases between the germline ends. The CDR3, as DNA: TGTGCCAGCAGCCCCCTGCCGGGGGAGACCCAGTACTTC. It is translated as CASSPLPGETQYF.

This clonotype appeared many times. The V gene is TRBV10-3, the J gene TRBJ2-7, with 7 bases lining up with TRBD1. This CDR3 contains 14 residues. The V segment lost 4 bases and the J segment 6 bases; nucleotides outside the gene matches: 9. Germline V CDR1 and CDR2: ENHRY, SYGVKD. Here the CDR3 reads CAISGGGSKREQYF. The CDR3 coding sequence is TGTGCCATCAGTGGAGGGGGCAGTAAACGCGAGCAGTACTTC.

This chain links TRBV2 with TRBJ1-4; TRBD1 matches 8 bases. From germline, CDR1 is SNHLY and CDR2 FYNNEI. CDR3 length equals 13 residues. V dropped 7 bases and J dropped 8; count of bases not matched to a gene: 6. CDR3: CASNVRGREKLFF. Here the CDR3 DNA reads TGTGCCAGCAACGTCAGGGGGCGAGAAAAACTGTTTTTT.

The sample holds a few counts of this clonotype. The V call is TRBV20-1, the J call TRBJ2-7; tentative D call: TRBD2 (5 bases). This CDR3 contains 14 residues. V was trimmed by 1 base and J by 2 bases, leaving 12 bases between them. Germline V gene lookup returns CDR1 DFQATT and CDR2 SNEGSKA (reference sequence). CDR3 protein: CSARGPRRTYEQYF. CDR3 coding DNA: TGCAGTGCTAGAGGCCCCAGGAGGACCTACGAGCAGTACTTC.

This clonotype was found a few times. The chain uses TRBV4-1 and TRBJ2-1; D remains unclear. This CDR3 spans 12 amino acids. The V end was cut by 3 bases, the J end by 2 bases, with 2 bases between. From germline, CDR1 is MGHRA and CDR2 YSYEKL. CDR3 nucleotide sequence: TGCGCCAGCAGCCATCCCTACAATGAGCAGTTCTTC. Translated: CASSHPYNEQFF.

This clonotype was seen a handful of times. The chain links TRBV4-2 to TRBJ2-5; TRBD2 agrees at 12 bases. This CDR3 is 18 amino acids long. V shed 1 base and J 5 bases; nucleotides not matched to a gene: 11. Germline values: CDR1 LGHNA, CDR2 YNFKEQ. DNA of the CDR3: TGTGCCAGCAGCCAAGGTTTTACTAGCGGGAGGAGGGGGGAGACCCAGTACTTC. This translates into CASSQGFTSGRRGETQYF.

In regard to this clonotype: At one end the junction does not follow the germline gene, possibly because of a read error. This chain joins TRBV5-1 and TRBJ2-7, with 9 bases that match TRBD1. Germline values: CDR1 SGHRS, CDR2 YFSETQ. The CDR3 is made up of 15 amino acids. The CDR3 protein is CASSTPGQGSHEQYF. CDR3 bases: TGCGCCAGCAGCACCCCGGGACAGGGCTCCCACGAGCAGTACTTC.

This clonotype was seen more than once but under ten times. This rearrangement joins TRBV7-2 to TRBJ2-2, with TRBD1 as a possible D gene (5 bases). This CDR3 is 15 amino acids long. With 2 bases removed from V and 2 bases from J, the gap between germline ends came to 9 bases. From germline, CDR1 is SGHTA and CDR2 FQGNSA. In DNA, the CDR3 is TGTGCCAGCAGCTTACCCAGGGTAAACACCGGGGAGCTGTTTTTT. This sequence encodes CASSLPRVNTGELFF.

This chain connects TRBV5-1 to TRBJ2-1, with a possible D match to TRBD2 (6 bases). Trimming removed 4 bases at V and 9 bases at J, with 11 bases between. This CDR3 region has 12 residues. Germline CDR1 reads SGHRS; CDR2 reads YFSETQ. CDR3 protein: CASSPGEAEQFF. The CDR3 DNA sequence: TGCGCCAGCAGCCCCGGGGAGGCTGAGCAGTTCTTC.

This clonotype turned up a few times. This rearrangement joins TRBV27 to TRBJ1-1; D may be TRBD1 (5 bases). The CDR3 is 15 residues long. V lost 5 bases and J lost 0, with 13 bases in between. Germline V gene data show CDR1 as MNHEY and CDR2 as SMNVEV (reference sequence). The CDR3 loop reads CASSISGLLNTEAFF. The DNA of the CDR3 is TGTGCCAGCAGTATCTCGGGACTCCTGAACACTGAAGCTTTCTTT.

The V call is TRBV25-1, the J call TRBJ2-3; 7 positions match TRBD1. The CDR3 is 13 residues long. CDR1 is MGHDK, CDR2 SYGVNS, per germline. Unmatched junction bases numbered 5, after V lost 8 bases and J lost 3 bases. The CDR3 nucleotides are TGTGCCAGCGAGGGACAGCAAACAGATACGCAGTATTTT. Its protein is CASEGQQTDTQYF.

This clonotype was found many times. The V gene is TRBV25-1, the J gene TRBJ1-2; D gene uncertain. V lost 5 bases and J 4 bases, leaving 5 bases between the germline ends. The CDR3 length is 11 residues. Germline assignment: CDR1 MGHDK and CDR2 SYGVNS. This CDR3 is CASSRLYGYTF. In nucleotides, the CDR3 is TGTGCCAGCAGTAGGCTCTATGGCTACACCTTC.

The chain couples TRBV18 to TRBJ2-1; 11 nucleotides match TRBD2. Germline V gene data show CDR1 as KGHSH and CDR2 as LQKENI. The junction had 4 bases not matched to a gene; V was cut back by 3 bases and J by 3 bases. The CDR3 contains 16 residues. The CDR3 here is CASSPLAGGSYNEQFF. The CDR3 bases are TGTGCCAGCTCACCCCTAGCGGGAGGCAGCTACAATGAGCAGTTCTTC.

This clonotype has a handful of counts. J is TRBJ2-5 and V is TRBV12-3 or TRBV12-4; no definite D call. Trimming took 1 base from V and 3 from J, leaving 3 bases between them. The CDR3 runs 12 residues. CDR3 region: CASSLGKETQYF. CDR3 in DNA: TGTGCCAGCAGTTTAGGGAAAGAGACCCAGTACTTC.

This clonotype showed up just a few times. An end of the junction differs from the germline gene, which may be a read error. The V gene is TRBV6-5, the J gene TRBJ1-1; unclear D gene. The CDR3 is made up of 14 amino acids. The germline CDR1 and CDR2 sequences are MNHEY and SVGAGI. In nucleotides, the CDR3 is TGTGCCACCAGTTACCAGCGGGGGAACACTGAAGCTTTCTTT. It is translated as CATSYQRGNTEAFF.

The CDR3 DNA sequence: TGCAGTGCTAGAGCCCAAGTAAGACAGGGAGACGAGCAGTACTTC. As protein: CSARAQVRQGDEQYF. The chain recombines TRBV20-1 with TRBJ2-7, with 7 bases identical to TRBD1. The CDR3 consists of 15 residues. Germline loops: CDR1 DFQATT, CDR2 SNEGSKA (reference sequence). J lost 5 bases, V lost 1 base, and 11 bases had no gene match.

This clonotype was seen more than once but under ten times. The DNA of the CDR3 is TGTGCCAGCAGCCCCCAGGCAGGGAGGGTAAATTCACCCCTCCACTTT. Translating gives CASSPQAGRVNSPLHF. J is TRBJ1-6 and V is TRBV7-2; possibly TRBD1 for D (5 bases). The germline V gene encodes CDR1 SGHTA and CDR2 FQGNSA. The CDR3 has 16 residues. Trimming took 5 bases from V and 7 from J, leaving 18 bases between them.

The sample holds a few counts of this clonotype. The chain employs TRBV7-3 and TRBJ2-2; 9 nucleotides line up with TRBD1. The length of the CDR3 is 15 residues. V trimming: 1 base; J trimming: 7 bases; junction bases outside the gene matches: 4. The V gene's germline CDR1 is SGHTA and CDR2 FQGTGA. CDR3 sequence (DNA): TGTGCCAGCAGCTTAAATACAGGGGGCCACGGGGAGCTGTTTTTT. The encoded protein is CASSLNTGGHGELFF.

V gene TRBV3-1 combines with J gene TRBJ2-3, with D unclear. V shed 3 bases and J shed 4 bases, with 20 bases lying between them. The CDR3 contains 17 residues. Germline V gene data show CDR1 as LGHDT and CDR2 as YNNKEL (reference sequence). The DNA of the CDR3 is TGTGCCAGCAGCCACCTCGGACGGCATTCATTCCCAGATACGCAGTATTTT. It specifies CASSHLGRHSFPDTQYF.